Sequencing of this T cell receptor (beta chain) was carried out in a study of blood T cell repertoires in COVID-19. CDR3 length equals 17 residues. The germline CDR1 and CDR2 sequences are MDHEN and SYDVKM. Germline trimming cut 4 bases from V and 6 bases from J; bases unmatched to any gene: 13. Per the authors' pipeline: Reference gene primer amplification gave nucleated cell count estimates. Method: immunoSEQ multiplex PCR; TCRdb's copy keeps in-frame clones and lacks some. That table furnishes V, J and clone size, whereas the DNA furnished D and trimming. The data contain hundreds of thousands of clones, 75% to 90% of them singletons.

This receptor was obtained from a woman between 65 and 79 years old with COVID-19, enrolled during active disease. The J gene is TRBJ1-5, the V gene TRBV28; 9 nucleotides align to TRBD1. Sequenced sample: peripheral blood. CDR3 nucleotides: TGTGCCAGCAGTTCGCTTTTTGCCGGGACAGGGATTCAGCCCCAGCATTTT. Translated, it gives CASSSLFAGTGIQPQHF.